Listed below are T cell receptor beta chains from one sample, sequenced in a study of siplizumab effects on memory and regulatory T cells. Generated by immunoSEQ multiplex PCR, the TCRdb table keeps only in-frame clones and is missing some. The sample shows 55,000 to 70,000 clones, just over 90% of them seen only once. Sequenced input: CD8+ T cells sorted from blood. The source of these receptors is a human donor in good health. The CDR3 runs from the conserved cysteine through the conserved F or W. D genes are given only for firm matches. For some rows the clone size is stated as once, few or many, or as a class when expanded; others skip it.

D: .; size: .; J: TRBJ1-1; V: TRBV9; DNA: TGTGCCAGCAGCGTAGGAGACAGGAACACTGAAGCTTTCTTT; CDR3: CASSVGDRNTEAFF
D: .; size: .; J: TRBJ2-4; V: TRBV30; DNA: TGTGCCTGGAGTGACGATCCGGGGAAAAACATTCAGTACTTC; CDR3: CAWSDDPGKNIQYF
D: .; size: .; J: TRBJ2-2; V: TRBV13; DNA: TGTGCCAGTCACTGGAGGGGGCGCGACACCGGGGAGCTGTTTTTT; CDR3: CASHWRGRDTGELFF
D: .; size: .; J: TRBJ2-2; V: TRBV18; DNA: TGTGCCAGCTCACCATCCGCCTCCGGGGAGCTGTTTTTT; CDR3: CASSPSASGELFF
D: TRBD1; size: .; J: TRBJ2-1; V: TRBV27; DNA: TGTGCCAGCAGTGACCTAGGACAGGGGGCTTACAATGAGCAGTTCTTC; CDR3: CASSDLGQGAYNEQFF
D: .; size: few; J: TRBJ2-1; V: TRBV6-4; DNA: TGTGCCAGCAGTGAGGCTAGTCACAATGAGCAGTTCTTC; CDR3: CASSEASHNEQFF
D: TRBD1; size: .; J: TRBJ1-2; V: TRBV29-1; DNA: TGCAGCGTTGAAGGCTTGACAGGGTCAAACTATGGCTACACCTTC; CDR3: CSVEGLTGSNYGYTF
D: .; size: .; J: TRBJ2-5; V: TRBV7-2; DNA: TGTGCCAGCAGCTTAGGGCAGTTAAAGCCTTGGGAGACCCAGTACTTC; CDR3: CASSLGQLKPWETQYF
D: .; size: few; J: TRBJ2-7; V: TRBV5-1; DNA: TGCGCCAGCAGCTTAAAGGGGTCCCCCTACGAGCAGTACTTC; CDR3: CASSLKGSPYEQYF
D: .; size: .; J: TRBJ2-7; V: TRBV29-1; DNA: TGCAGCGTTGGGGACGGAGAATCCTACGAGCAGTACTTC; CDR3: CSVGDGESYEQYF